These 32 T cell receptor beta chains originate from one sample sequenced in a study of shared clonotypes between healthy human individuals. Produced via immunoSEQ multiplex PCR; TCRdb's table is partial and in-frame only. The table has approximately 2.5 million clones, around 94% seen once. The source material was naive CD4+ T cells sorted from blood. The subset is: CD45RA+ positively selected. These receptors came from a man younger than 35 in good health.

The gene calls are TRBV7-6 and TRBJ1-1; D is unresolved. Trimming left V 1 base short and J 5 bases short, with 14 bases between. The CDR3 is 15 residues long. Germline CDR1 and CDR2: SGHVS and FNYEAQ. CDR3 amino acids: CASSLVGSQQTEAFF. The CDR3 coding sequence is TGTGCCAGCAGCTTAGTTGGCAGCCAACAAACTGAAGCTTTCTTT. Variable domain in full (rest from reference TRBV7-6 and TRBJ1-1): GAGVSQSPRYKVTKRGQDVALRCDPISGHVSLYWYRQALGQGPEFLTYFNYEAQQDKSGLPNDRFSAERPEGSISTLTIQRTEQRDSAMYRCASSLVGSQQTEAFFGQGTRLTVV.

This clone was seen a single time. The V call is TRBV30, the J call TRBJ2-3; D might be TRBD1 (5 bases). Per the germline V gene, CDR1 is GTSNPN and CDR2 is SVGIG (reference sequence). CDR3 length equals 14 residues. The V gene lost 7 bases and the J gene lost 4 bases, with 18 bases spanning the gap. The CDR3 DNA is TGTGCCTCGAACCTCAGGGTCAGGGCAGATACGCAGTATTTT. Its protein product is CASNLRVRADTQYF.

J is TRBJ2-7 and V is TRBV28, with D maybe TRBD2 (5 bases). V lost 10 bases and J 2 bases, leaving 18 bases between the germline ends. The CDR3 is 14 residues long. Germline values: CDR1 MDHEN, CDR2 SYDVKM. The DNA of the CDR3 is TGTGCCATCGTAAGGGCGGGCACACCCTACGAGCAGTACTTC. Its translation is CAIVRAGTPYEQYF.

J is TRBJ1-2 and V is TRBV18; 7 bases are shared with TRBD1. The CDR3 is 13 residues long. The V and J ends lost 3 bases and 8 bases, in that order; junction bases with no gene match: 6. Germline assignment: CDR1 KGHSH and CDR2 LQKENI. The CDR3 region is CASSPGQALGYTF. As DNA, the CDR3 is TGTGCCAGCTCACCCGGACAGGCCTTAGGCTACACCTTC.

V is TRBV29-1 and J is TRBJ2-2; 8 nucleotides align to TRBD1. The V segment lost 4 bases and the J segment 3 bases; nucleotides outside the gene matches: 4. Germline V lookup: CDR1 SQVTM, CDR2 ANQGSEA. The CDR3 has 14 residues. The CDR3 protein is CSVGGDRYTGELFF. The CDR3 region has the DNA TGCAGCGTTGGGGGGGACAGGTACACCGGGGAGCTGTTTTTT.

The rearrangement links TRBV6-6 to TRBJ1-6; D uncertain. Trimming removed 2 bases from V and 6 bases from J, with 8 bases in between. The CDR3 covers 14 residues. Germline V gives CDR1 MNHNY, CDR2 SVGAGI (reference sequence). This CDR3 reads CASSYLVSNSPLHF. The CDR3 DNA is TGTGCCAGCAGTTACCTGGTTTCTAATTCACCCCTCCACTTT.

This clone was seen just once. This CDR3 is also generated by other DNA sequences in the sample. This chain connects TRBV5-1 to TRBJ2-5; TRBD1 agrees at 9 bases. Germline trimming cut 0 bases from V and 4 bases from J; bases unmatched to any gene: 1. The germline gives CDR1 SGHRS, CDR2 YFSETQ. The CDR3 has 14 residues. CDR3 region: CASSLGQGGETQYF. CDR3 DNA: TGCGCCAGCAGCTTGGGACAGGGGGGAGAGACCCAGTACTTC.

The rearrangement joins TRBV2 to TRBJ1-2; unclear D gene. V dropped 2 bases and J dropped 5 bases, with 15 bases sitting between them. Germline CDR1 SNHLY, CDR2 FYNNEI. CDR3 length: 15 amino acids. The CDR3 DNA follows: TGTGCCAGCAGTGAAAGGGCGCAAGGCAAATATGGCTACACCTTC. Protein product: CASSERAQGKYGYTF.

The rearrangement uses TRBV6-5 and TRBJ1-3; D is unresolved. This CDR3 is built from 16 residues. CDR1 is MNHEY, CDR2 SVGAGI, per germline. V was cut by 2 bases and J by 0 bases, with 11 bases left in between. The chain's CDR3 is CASSYGHQNSGNTIYF. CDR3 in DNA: TGTGCCAGCAGTTACGGCCATCAGAACTCTGGAAACACCATATATTTT.

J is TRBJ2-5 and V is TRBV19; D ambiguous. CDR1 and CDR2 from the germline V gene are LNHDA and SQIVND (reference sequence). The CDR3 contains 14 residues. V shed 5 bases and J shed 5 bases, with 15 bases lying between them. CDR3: CASSPAWVGETQYF. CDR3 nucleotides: TGTGCCAGTAGTCCCGCATGGGTAGGGGAGACCCAGTACTTC.

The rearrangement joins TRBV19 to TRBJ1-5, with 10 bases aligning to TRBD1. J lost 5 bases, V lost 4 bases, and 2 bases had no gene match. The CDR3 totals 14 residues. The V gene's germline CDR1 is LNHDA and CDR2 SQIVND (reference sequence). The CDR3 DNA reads TGTGCCAGTAGTACAGGGACAGGGGATCAGCCCCAGCATTTT. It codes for CASSTGTGDQPQHF.

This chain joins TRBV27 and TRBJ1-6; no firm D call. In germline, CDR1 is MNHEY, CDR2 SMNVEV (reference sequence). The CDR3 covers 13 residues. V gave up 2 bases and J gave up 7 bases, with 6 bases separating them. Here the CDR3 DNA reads TGTGCCAGCAGTTTAGGGCAGAATTCACCCCTCCACTTT. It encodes CASSLGQNSPLHF.

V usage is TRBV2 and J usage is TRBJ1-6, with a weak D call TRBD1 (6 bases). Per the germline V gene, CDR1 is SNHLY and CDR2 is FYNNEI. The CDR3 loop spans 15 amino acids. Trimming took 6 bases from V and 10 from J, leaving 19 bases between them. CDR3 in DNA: TGTGCCAGCAGGATGGACAGTGGGCAAGGGTCACCCCTCCACTTT. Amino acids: CASRMDSGQGSPLHF.

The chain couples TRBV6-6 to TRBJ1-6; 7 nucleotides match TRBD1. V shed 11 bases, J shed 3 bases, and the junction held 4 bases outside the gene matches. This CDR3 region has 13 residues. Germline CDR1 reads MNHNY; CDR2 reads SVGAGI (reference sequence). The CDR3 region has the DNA TGTGCCGGGACAGCTCTCTATAATTCACCCCTCCACTTT. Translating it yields CAGTALYNSPLHF.

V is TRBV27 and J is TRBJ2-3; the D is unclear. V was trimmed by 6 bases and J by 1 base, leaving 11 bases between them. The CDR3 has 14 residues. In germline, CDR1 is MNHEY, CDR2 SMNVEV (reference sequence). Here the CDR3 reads CASRWAAGTDTQYF. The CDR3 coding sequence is TGTGCCAGCAGGTGGGCGGCCGGCACAGATACGCAGTATTTT.

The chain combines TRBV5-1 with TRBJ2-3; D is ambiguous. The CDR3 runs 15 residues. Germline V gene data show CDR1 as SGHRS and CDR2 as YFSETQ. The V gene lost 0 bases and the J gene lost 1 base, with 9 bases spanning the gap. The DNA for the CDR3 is TGCGCCAGCAGCTTGGACCCGGGCGGCACAGATACGCAGTATTTT. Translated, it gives CASSLDPGGTDTQYF.

The CDR3 reads CASRNAGANEKLFF. CDR3 DNA sequence: TGTGCCAGCAGAAACGCAGGGGCTAATGAAAAACTGTTTTTT. The V call is TRBV28, the J call TRBJ1-4, with D tentatively TRBD1 (6 bases). Per the germline V gene, CDR1 is MDHEN and CDR2 is SYDVKM. V dropped 6 bases and J dropped 3 bases, with 11 bases sitting between them. The CDR3 consists of 14 residues.

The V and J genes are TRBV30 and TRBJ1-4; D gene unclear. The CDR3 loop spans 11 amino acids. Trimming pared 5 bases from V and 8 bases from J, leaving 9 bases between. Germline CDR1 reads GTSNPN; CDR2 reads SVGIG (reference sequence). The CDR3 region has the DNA TGTGCCTGGGGCTCCGAGGAAAAACTGTTTTTT. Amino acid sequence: CAWGSEEKLFF.

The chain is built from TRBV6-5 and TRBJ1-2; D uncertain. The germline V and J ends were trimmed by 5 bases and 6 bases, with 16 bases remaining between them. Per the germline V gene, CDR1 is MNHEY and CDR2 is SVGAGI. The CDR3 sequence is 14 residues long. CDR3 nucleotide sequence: TGTGCCAGCAGTATCTTCTCAGGATCTGATGGCTACACCTTC. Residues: CASSIFSGSDGYTF.

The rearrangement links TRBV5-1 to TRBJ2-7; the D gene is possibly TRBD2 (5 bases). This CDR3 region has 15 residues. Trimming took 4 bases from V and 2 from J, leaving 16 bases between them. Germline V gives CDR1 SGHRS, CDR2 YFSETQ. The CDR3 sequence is CASSPEAEGTYEQYF. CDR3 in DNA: TGCGCCAGCAGCCCGGAGGCTGAAGGCACCTACGAGCAGTACTTC.

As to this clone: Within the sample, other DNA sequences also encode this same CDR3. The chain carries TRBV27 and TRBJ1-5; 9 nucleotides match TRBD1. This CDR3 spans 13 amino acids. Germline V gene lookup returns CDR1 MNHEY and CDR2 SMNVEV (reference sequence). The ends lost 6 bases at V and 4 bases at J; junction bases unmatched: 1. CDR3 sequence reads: CASRGQGNQPQHF. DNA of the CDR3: TGTGCCAGCAGAGGACAGGGGAATCAGCCCCAGCATTTT.

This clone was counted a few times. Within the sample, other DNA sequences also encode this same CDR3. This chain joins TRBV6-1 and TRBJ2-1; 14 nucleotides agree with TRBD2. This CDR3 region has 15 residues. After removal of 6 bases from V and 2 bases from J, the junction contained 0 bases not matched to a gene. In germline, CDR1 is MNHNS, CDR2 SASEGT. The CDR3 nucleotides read TGTGCCAGCAGGGGACTAGCGGGGGCCTACAATGAGCAGTTCTTC. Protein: CASRGLAGAYNEQFF.

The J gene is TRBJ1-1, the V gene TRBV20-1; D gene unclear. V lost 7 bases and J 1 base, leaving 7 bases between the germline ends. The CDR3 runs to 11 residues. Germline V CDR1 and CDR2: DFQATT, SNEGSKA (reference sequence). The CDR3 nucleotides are TGCAGTGGTTCAGGGAACACTGAAGCTTTCTTT. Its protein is CSGSGNTEAFF.

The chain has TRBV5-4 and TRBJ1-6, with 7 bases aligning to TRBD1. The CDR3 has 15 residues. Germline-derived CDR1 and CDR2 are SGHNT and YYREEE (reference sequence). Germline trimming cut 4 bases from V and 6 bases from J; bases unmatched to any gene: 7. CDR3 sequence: CASSPRGQLNSPLHF. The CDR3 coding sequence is TGTGCCAGCAGCCCGCGGGGACAGCTTAATTCACCCCTCCACTTT.

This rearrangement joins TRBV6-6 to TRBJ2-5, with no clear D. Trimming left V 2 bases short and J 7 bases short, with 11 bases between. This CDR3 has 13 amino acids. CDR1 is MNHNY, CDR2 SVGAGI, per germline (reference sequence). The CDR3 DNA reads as TGTGCCAGCAGTTACGACTCATCGGGGACCCAGTACTTC. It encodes CASSYDSSGTQYF.

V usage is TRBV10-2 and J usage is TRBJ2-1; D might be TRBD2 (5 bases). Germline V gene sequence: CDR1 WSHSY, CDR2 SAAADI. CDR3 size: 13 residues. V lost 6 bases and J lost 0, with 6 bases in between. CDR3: CASRGSSYNEQFF. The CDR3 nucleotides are TGCGCCAGCAGGGGGAGCTCCTACAATGAGCAGTTCTTC.

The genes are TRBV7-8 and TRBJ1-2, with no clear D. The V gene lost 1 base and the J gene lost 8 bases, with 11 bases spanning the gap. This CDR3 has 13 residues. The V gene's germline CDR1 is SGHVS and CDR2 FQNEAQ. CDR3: CASSLEGEGGYTF. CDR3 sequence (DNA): TGTGCCAGCAGCTTAGAAGGAGAAGGAGGCTACACCTTC.

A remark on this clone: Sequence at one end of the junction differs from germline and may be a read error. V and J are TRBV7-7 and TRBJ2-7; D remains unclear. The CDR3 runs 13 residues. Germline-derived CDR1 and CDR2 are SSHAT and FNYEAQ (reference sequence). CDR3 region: CASSLVPSGEQYF. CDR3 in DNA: TGTGCTAGCAGCTTAGTCCCCTCTGGAGAGCAGTACTTC.

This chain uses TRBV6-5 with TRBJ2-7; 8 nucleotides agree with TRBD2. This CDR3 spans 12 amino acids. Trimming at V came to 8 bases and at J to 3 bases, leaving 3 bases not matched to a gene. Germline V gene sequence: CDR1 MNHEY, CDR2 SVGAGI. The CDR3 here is CASRRGGYEQYF. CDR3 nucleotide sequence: TGTGCCAGCCGACGGGGGGGCTACGAGCAGTACTTC.

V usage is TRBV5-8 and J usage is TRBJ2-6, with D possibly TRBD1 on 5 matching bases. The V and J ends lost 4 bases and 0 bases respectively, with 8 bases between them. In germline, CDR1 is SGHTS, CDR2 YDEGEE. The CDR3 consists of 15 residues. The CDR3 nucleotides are TGTGCCAGCAGCCTGGGGCGCTCTGGGGCCAACGTCCTGACTTTC. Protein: CASSLGRSGANVLTF. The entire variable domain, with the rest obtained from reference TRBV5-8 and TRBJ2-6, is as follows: EAGVTQSPTHLIKTRGQQATLRCSPISGHTSVYWYQQALGLGLQFLLWYDEGEERNRGNFPPRFSGRQFPNYSSELNVNALELEDSALYLCASSLGRSGANVLTFGAGSRLTVL.

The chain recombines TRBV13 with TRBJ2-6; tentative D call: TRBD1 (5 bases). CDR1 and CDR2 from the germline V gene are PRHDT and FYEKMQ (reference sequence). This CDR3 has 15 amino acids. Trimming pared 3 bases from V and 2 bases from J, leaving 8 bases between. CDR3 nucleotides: TGTGCCAGCAGCTTTGACAGAGCTGGGGCCAACGTCCTGACTTTC. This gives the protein CASSFDRAGANVLTF.

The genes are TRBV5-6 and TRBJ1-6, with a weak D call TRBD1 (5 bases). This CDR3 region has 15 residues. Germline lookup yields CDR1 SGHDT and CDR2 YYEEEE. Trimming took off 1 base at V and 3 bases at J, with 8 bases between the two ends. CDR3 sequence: CASSLSGFYNSPLHF. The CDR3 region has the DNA TGTGCCAGCAGCTTGTCAGGGTTCTATAATTCACCCCTCCACTTT.